This entry lists 18 T cell receptor beta chains sequenced from one sample in a study of OX40 agonist ivuxolimab in advanced cancers. Assay used: immunoSEQ multiplex PCR; TCRdb lists only in-frame clones, some missing. The table has around 75,000 clones, approximately 80% seen once. This specimen consisted of CD4+ or CD8+ T cells sorted from blood, obtained in a trial of the OX40 agonist ivuxolimab. These receptors were taken from an adult with an advanced solid tumor such as melanoma, head and neck, liver or kidney cancer.

V and J are TRBV6-5 and TRBJ2-1, with a tentative D call TRBD1 (6 bases). This CDR3 has 14 amino acids. Trimming removed 5 bases from V and 0 bases from J, with 8 bases in between. Germline CDR1 is MNHEY and CDR2 is SVGAGI. The CDR3 coding sequence is TGTGCCAGCAGTAGAGGGGGCTCCTACAATGAGCAGTTCTTC. This sequence encodes CASSRGGSYNEQFF.

The rearrangement uses TRBV19 and TRBJ2-2, with TRBD1 matching 9 bases. The ends lost 5 bases at V and 4 bases at J; junction bases unmatched: 5. The CDR3 consists of 15 residues. Germline-derived CDR1 and CDR2 are LNHDA and SQIVND (reference sequence). CDR3 sequence: CASSYRGQGTGELFF. The CDR3 DNA reads as TGTGCCAGTAGTTACAGGGGGCAGGGCACCGGGGAGCTGTTTTTT.

The CDR3 loop is CASSVSGTGDFDTQYF. CDR3 nucleotides: TGCGCCAGCAGTGTATCCGGGACAGGGGACTTCGATACGCAGTATTTT. The genes are TRBV10-1 and TRBJ2-3, with 10 nucleotides matching TRBD1. The CDR3 totals 16 residues. V shed 4 bases, J shed 6 bases, and the junction held 10 bases outside the gene matches. Germline V CDR1 and CDR2: WNHNN, SYGVQD (reference sequence).

The chain joins TRBV7-8 to TRBJ2-2, with 8 nucleotides matching TRBD2. CDR1 and CDR2 from the germline V gene are SGHVS and FQNEAQ. The CDR3 loop spans 17 amino acids. With V trimmed by 1 base and J by 4 bases, 8 bases remained unmatched. The CDR3 loop is CASSLVVGGGPTGELFF. The CDR3 bases are TGTGCCAGCAGCTTAGTAGTCGGGGGGGGCCCCACCGGGGAGCTGTTTTTT.

The chain couples TRBV2 to TRBJ2-2; perhaps TRBD1 as D (5 bases). The germline CDR1 and CDR2 sequences are SNHLY and FYNNEI. Trimming stripped 7 bases from V and 6 bases from J, with 12 bases between. This CDR3 region has 13 residues. The DNA of the CDR3 is TGTGCCAGCAAACAGGAGAGCGCCGGGGAGCTGTTTTTT. Its translation: CASKQESAGELFF.

A single count supports this clone. The V gene is TRBV6-1, the J gene TRBJ1-2; perhaps TRBD1 as D (5 bases). Per germline, CDR1 MNHNS and CDR2 SASEGT. CDR3 size: 13 residues. Trimming took 10 bases from V and 2 from J, leaving 14 bases between them. The CDR3 DNA is TGTGCCACAGCCGCAGGGCAGAACTATGGCTACACCTTC. It codes for CATAAGQNYGYTF.

This clone was observed once. V gene TRBV28 combines with J gene TRBJ2-1; D assignment may be TRBD1 or TRBD2 (5 bases each). From germline, CDR1 is MDHEN and CDR2 SYDVKM. The CDR3 length is 14 residues. The V and J ends lost 6 bases and 8 bases respectively, with 17 bases between them. In nucleotides, the CDR3 is TGTGCCAGCAGACGGGGTTTGCAGGGTCATGAGCAGTTCTTC. It translates to CASRRGLQGHEQFF.

This clone appeared once. The rearrangement uses TRBV10-2 and TRBJ2-5, with no clear D. Germline loops: CDR1 WSHSY, CDR2 SAAADI. Between the trimmed V and J ends, which lost 3 bases and 7 bases, there was a span of 12 bases. The CDR3 totals 13 residues. The CDR3: CASSEVGLGTQYF. Here the CDR3 DNA reads TGCGCCAGCAGTGAAGTAGGTCTTGGGACCCAGTACTTC.

The chain uses TRBV7-6 and TRBJ2-7; D possibly corresponds to TRBD2 (6 bases). Trimming took off 1 base at V and 1 base at J, with 17 bases between the two ends. The CDR3 covers 17 residues. Germline CDR1 is SGHVS and CDR2 is FNYEAQ. CDR3 residues: CASSLGRRTGGSYEQYF. The CDR3 DNA reads TGTGCCAGCAGCTTAGGTCGGCGAACAGGAGGGTCCTACGAGCAGTACTTC.

The CDR3 loop reads CASSRYRDEQYF. The CDR3 nucleotides read TGTGCCAGCAGCCGATACAGGGACGAGCAGTACTTC. J is TRBJ2-7 and V is TRBV7-9; maybe TRBD1 (6 bases). Germline V CDR1 and CDR2: SEHNR, FQNEAQ (reference sequence). The V end was cut by 5 bases, the J end by 5 bases, with 10 bases between. The CDR3 runs 12 residues.

The chain has TRBV5-1 and TRBJ2-1; TRBD2 aligns across 7 bases. The V and J ends lost 0 bases and 5 bases, in that order; junction bases with no gene match: 5. Per germline, CDR1 SGHRS and CDR2 YFSETQ. There are 15 residues in the CDR3. DNA of the CDR3: TGCGCCAGCAGCTTGGTTCGGGGGGTCGACAATGAGCAGTTCTTC. It codes for CASSLVRGVDNEQFF.

The rearrangement uses TRBV11-3 and TRBJ2-5; D is uncertain. Germline V gene lookup returns CDR1 SGHNT and CDR2 YENEEA. The CDR3 runs to 13 residues. Trimming removed 5 bases at V and 1 base at J, with 8 bases between. The CDR3: CASSGSVQETQYF. The CDR3, as DNA: TGTGCCAGCAGCGGGTCGGTCCAAGAGACCCAGTACTTC.

This clone was counted between two and nine times. The CDR3 loop is CASSQVGNTIYF. The CDR3 DNA is TGTGCCAGCTCCCAGGTTGGAAACACCATATATTTT. The chain is built from TRBV6-1 and TRBJ1-3; no definite D call. Trimming stripped 8 bases from V and 3 bases from J, with 8 bases between. From germline, CDR1 is MNHNS and CDR2 SASEGT. The CDR3 spans 12 residues.

This clone was recorded once. The rearrangement uses TRBV28 and TRBJ1-6; TRBD1 aligns across 7 bases. The germline CDR1 and CDR2 sequences are MDHEN and SYDVKM. V shed 3 bases, J shed 9 bases, and the junction held 14 bases outside the gene matches. The CDR3 has 17 residues. The CDR3 sequence: CASSFRPTGTFGSPLHF. Written as DNA, the CDR3 is TGTGCCAGCAGTTTTCGCCCGACAGGGACTTTCGGTTCACCCCTCCACTTT.

The V and J genes are TRBV6-5 and TRBJ2-7; 7 bases agree with TRBD1. Germline-derived CDR1 and CDR2 are MNHEY and SVGAGI. The V segment lost 8 bases and the J segment 4 bases; nucleotides outside the gene matches: 8. The CDR3 contains 13 residues. CDR3 DNA: TGTGCCAGCGGAAAGGACAGGAGATACGAGCAGTACTTC. Translating it yields CASGKDRRYEQYF.

In this sample, this clone turned up a few times. The chain is built from TRBV7-7 and TRBJ1-6; D perhaps matches TRBD1 (6 bases). V was trimmed by 5 bases and J by 4 bases, leaving 9 bases between them. The CDR3 is 14 residues long. Germline values: CDR1 SSHAT, CDR2 FNYEAQ (reference sequence). CDR3 protein: CASSEQGYNSPLHF. The CDR3 nucleotides are TGTGCCAGCAGCGAACAGGGTTATAATTCACCCCTCCACTTT.

The chain is built from TRBV7-9 and TRBJ1-2; tentative D call: TRBD1 (5 bases). Trimming shortened V by 2 bases and J by 3 bases, and 16 bases separated the two germline ends. This CDR3 has 16 amino acids. Germline CDR1 SEHNR, CDR2 FQNEAQ (reference sequence). The CDR3 sequence is CASSLNPRGKDYGYTF. In DNA, the CDR3 is TGTGCCAGCAGCTTAAATCCGAGGGGAAAGGACTATGGCTACACCTTC. Drawing the rest from reference TRBV7-9 and TRBJ1-2, the complete variable domain is DTGVSQNPRHKITKRGQNVTFRCDPISEHNRLYWYRQTLGQGPEFLTYFQNEAQLEKSRLLSDRFSAERPKGSFSTLEIQRTEQGDSAMYLCASSLNPRGKDYGYTFGSGTRLTVV.

The V gene is TRBV29-1, the J gene TRBJ1-1; D is possibly TRBD1 (5 bases). Trimming took 4 bases from V and 2 from J, leaving 11 bases between them. The CDR3 consists of 13 residues. CDR1 is SQVTM, CDR2 ANQGSEA, per germline. CDR3 nucleotide sequence: TGCAGCGTTGGATACAGGTTAAACACTGAAGCTTTCTTT. Translating it yields CSVGYRLNTEAFF.